This record concerns one TCR beta chain sequence. The data belong to a study of T cell changes during pregnancy in multiple sclerosis. Assay used: immunoSEQ multiplex PCR; TCRdb lists only in-frame clones, some missing. Here the sample spans approximately 60,000 clones, 80% to 95% being singletons. There are 18 residues in the CDR3. Trimming at V came to 3 bases and at J to 6 bases, leaving 12 bases not matched to a gene. The germline V gene encodes CDR1 LNHDA and CDR2 SQIVND (reference sequence). This sequence was found in a female donor in good health, enrolled as a control in a pregnancy study. The sequences come from peripheral blood, collected in the third trimester of pregnancy. The rearrangement links TRBV19 to TRBJ2-3; 13 nucleotides line up with TRBD2. The DNA for the CDR3 is TGTGCCAGTAGTATTGAGTGGGGGACTAGCGGGGCTTTGGATACGCAGTATTTT. Protein: CASSIEWGTSGALDTQYF.